The clone carrying this TCR beta chain was detected only a few times. Time point indicated: patch test 1, 2 weeks after DPC sensitization. The sample's treatment: therapeutic diphenylcyclopropenone sensitization with weekly scalp DPC. A single record per CDR3 protein comes from TCRdb applying MiXCR to the RACE reads. Of about 380,000 distinct CDR3 sequences detected, 4.8% appear once; the ten largest clones hold under 3%. These data are taken from a study of human T cells and chemical hapten exposure. The CDR3 totals 17 residues. CDR1 LNHNV and CDR2 YYDKDF come from the germline V gene (reference sequence). V was trimmed by 0 bases and J by 4 bases, leaving 18 bases between them.

The rearrangement uses TRBV15 and TRBJ2-5, with D perhaps given as TRBD1 or TRBD2 (5 bases each). The sequenced sample was whole blood, obtained in connection with sensitization to the hapten diphenylcyclopropenone (DPC). The receptor was derived from a woman aged 45-59 years with alopecia areata. Some clones in this sample may be carry-over from other donors' samples. For the CDR3, the DNA is TGTGCCACCAGCAGAGAGCAGGGCCTCGGAGGTGGAGAGACCCAGTACTTC. Amino acid sequence: CATSREQGLGGGETQYF.